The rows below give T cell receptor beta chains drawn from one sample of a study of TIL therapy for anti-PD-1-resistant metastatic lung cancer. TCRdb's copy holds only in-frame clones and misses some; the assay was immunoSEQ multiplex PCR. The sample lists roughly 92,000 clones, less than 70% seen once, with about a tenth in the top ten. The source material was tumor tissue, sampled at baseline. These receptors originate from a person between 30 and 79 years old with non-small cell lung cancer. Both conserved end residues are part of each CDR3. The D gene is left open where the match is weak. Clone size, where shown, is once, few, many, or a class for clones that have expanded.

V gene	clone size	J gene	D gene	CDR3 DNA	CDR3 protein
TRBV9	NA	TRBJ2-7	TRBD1	TGTGCCAGCAGCGTCTCAGGGGGCTTCCCCTACGAGCAGTACTTC	CASSVSGGFPYEQYF
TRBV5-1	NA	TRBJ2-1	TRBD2	TGCGCCAGCAGCTTAGGACTAGCGGGAGTTTCTTGGAATGAGCAGTTCTTC	CASSLGLAGVSWNEQFF
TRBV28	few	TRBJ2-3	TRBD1	TGTGCCAGCAGTTTACCGGGACAGTCGGATACGCAGTATTTT	CASSLPGQSDTQYF
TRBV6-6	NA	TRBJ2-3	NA	TGTGCCAGCAGTTACGGTAGCACAGATACGCAGTATTTT	CASSYGSTDTQYF
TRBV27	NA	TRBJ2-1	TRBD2	TGTGCCAGCAGTTTAGCGGGGGGGCTGTACAATGAGCAGTTCTTC	CASSLAGGLYNEQFF
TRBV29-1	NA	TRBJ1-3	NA	TGCAGCGTTGCCTCTGGAAACACCATATATTTT	CSVASGNTIYF
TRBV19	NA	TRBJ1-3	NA	TGTGCCAGTAGTACCTGGCGAGGGTACTCTGGAAACACCATATATTTT	CASSTWRGYSGNTIYF
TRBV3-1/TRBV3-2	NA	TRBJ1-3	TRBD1	TGTGCCAGCAGCCAAGCCAGGGGGGGAAACACCATATATTTT	CASSQARGGNTIYF
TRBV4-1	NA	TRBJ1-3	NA	TGCGCCAGCAGCCAACAGGGGTCAGGAAACACCATATATTTT	CASSQQGSGNTIYF
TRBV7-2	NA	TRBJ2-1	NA	TGTGCCAGCAGCTTGAACAGGGCTCTGTTCTTC	CASSLNRALFF
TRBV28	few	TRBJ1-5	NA	TGTGCCAGCAGTTTATACAGGGAGGGCAATCAGCCCCAGCATTTT	CASSLYREGNQPQHF
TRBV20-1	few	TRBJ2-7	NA	TGCAGTGCTCGGGACAACTACGAGCAGTACTTC	CSARDNYEQYF
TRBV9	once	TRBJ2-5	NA	TGTGCCAGCAGCTCCAACCGGGACATACAAGAGACCCAGTACTTC	CASSSNRDIQETQYF
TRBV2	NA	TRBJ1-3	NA	TGTGCCAGCAGTTACGGCCCTAGCTCTGGAAACACCATATATTTT	CASSYGPSSGNTIYF
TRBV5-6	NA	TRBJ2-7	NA	TGTGCCAGCAGCAGACTAGACCTCACCTACGAGCAGTACTTC	CASSRLDLTYEQYF
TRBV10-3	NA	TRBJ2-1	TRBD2	TGTGCCATCAACCCACTAGCGGGAGGTACCAGTGAGCAGTTCTTC	CAINPLAGGTSEQFF
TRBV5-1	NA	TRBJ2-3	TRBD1	TGCGCCAGCAGCGTAGGGACAGGACAAGATACGCAGTATTTT	CASSVGTGQDTQYF
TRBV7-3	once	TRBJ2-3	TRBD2	TGTGCCAGCAGCCAAATTAGCGGGAGCACAGATACGCAGTATTTT	CASSQISGSTDTQYF
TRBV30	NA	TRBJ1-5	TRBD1	TGTGCCTGGTGTATACAGGGGGCTAATCAGCCCCAGCATTTT	CAWCIQGANQPQHF
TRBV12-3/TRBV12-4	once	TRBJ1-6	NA	TGTGCCAGCAGTCCCCAGTATAATTCACCCCTCCACTTT	CASSPQYNSPLHF
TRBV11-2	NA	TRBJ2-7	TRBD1	TGTGCCAGCAGCTGGGCCTCAGGGGGACACATCTCCTACGAGCAGTACTTC	CASSWASGGHISYEQYF
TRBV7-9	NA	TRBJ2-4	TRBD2	TGTGCCAGCAGCTTAATTGGGCTAGCGGGGGGCCCTCCCAACATTCAGTACTTC	CASSLIGLAGGPPNIQYF
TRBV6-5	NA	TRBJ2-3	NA	TGTGCCAGCGCCGGGGGAAGGGTGGGCACAGATACGCAGTATTTT	CASAGGRVGTDTQYF
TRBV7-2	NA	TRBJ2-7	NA	TGTGCCAGCAGCTTTGGACTAAACTACGAGCAGTACTTC	CASSFGLNYEQYF
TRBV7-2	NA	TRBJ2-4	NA	TGTGCCAGCAGCTTAGAGGGATGGAACATTCAGTACTTC	CASSLEGWNIQYF
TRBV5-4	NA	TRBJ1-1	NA	TGTGCCAGCAGCTTGGCCGTTCAGGGGAACACTGAAGCTTTCTTT	CASSLAVQGNTEAFF
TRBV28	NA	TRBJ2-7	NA	TGTGCCAGCGGTTCCTACGAGCAGTACTTC	CASGSYEQYF
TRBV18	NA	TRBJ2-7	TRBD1	TGTGCCAGCACCCACAACGGACAGGGGAATTCCTACGAGCAGTACTTC	CASTHNGQGNSYEQYF
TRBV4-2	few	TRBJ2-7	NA	TGTGCCAGCAGCCAAGAACGACTAGACTACGAGCAGTACTTC	CASSQERLDYEQYF
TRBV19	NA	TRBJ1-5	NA	TGTGCCAGTAGTATAGGACAGCGGGAGGGAACCTATAGCAATCAGCCCCAGCATTTT	CASSIGQREGTYSNQPQHF
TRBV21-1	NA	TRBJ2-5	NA	TGTGCCACCATAAGACGGAGTCAAGAGACCCAGTACTTC	CATIRRSQETQYF
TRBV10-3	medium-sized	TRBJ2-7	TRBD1	TGTGCCACAGAAGAGCAGGGGGCCAACGAGCAGTACTTC	CATEEQGANEQYF
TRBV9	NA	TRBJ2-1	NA	TGTGCCAGCAGCGTAGAGGGGAGGTTCGGGGGTGAGCAGTTCTTC	CASSVEGRFGGEQFF
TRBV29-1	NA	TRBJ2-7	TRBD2	TGCAGCGGGGGAGCTAGCGGGCTTACCTACGAGCAGTACTTC	CSGGASGLTYEQYF
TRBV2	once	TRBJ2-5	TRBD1	TGTGCCAGCATTAAGGGCCGGGACAGTCAAGAGACCCAGTACTTC	CASIKGRDSQETQYF
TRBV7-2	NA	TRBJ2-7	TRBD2	TGTGCCAGCAGCTTAAAGGTGCTAGCGGGACAGAAATTCTACGAGCAGTACTTC	CASSLKVLAGQKFYEQYF
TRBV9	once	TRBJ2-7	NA	TGTGCCAGCAGCGCCGAAGGGGGGTACCCCTACGAGCAGTACTTC	CASSAEGGYPYEQYF
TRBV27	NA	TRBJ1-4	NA	TGTGCCAGCAGTTTCGTGGGGAATAATGAAAAACTGTTTTTT	CASSFVGNNEKLFF
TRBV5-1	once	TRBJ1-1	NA	TGCGCCAGCAGGCAGGGACGGAACACTGAAGCTTTCTTT	CASRQGRNTEAFF
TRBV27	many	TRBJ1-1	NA	TGTGCCAGCACACTAAAGGAGAACACTGAAGCTTTCTTT	CASTLKENTEAFF
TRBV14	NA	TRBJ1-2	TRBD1	TGTGCCAGCAGCCAAGAAGTGGCAGGGGGCAAGAGTGGCTACACCTTC	CASSQEVAGGKSGYTF
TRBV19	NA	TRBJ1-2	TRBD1	TGTGCCAGTATGGGACTGACCAGTCAGGGGGCTGGTTATGGCTACACCTTC	CASMGLTSQGAGYGYTF
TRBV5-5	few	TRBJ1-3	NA	TGTGCCAGCAGCTCGCAATACGGGGGAGGAAACACCATATATTTT	CASSSQYGGGNTIYF
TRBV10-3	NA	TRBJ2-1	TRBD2	TGTGCCATCGGTTGGGGACTAGCCCTTAATGAGCAGTTCTTC	CAIGWGLALNEQFF
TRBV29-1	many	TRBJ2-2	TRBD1	TGCAGCGCCGGACAGGGGACCGGGGAGCTGTTTTTT	CSAGQGTGELFF
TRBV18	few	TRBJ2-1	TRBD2	TGTGCCAGCTCACTTCCGGGAGTAGCGGGAGAGTTTGAGCAGTTCTTC	CASSLPGVAGEFEQFF
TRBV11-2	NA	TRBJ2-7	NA	TGTGCCAGCAGCTTAGGCGGGAAGCGCCCCTACGAGCAGTACTTC	CASSLGGKRPYEQYF
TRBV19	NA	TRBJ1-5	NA	TGTGCCAGTAGCCCAGGGCACAATCAGCCCCAGCATTTT	CASSPGHNQPQHF
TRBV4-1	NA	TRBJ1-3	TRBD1	TGCGCCAGCAGCCAGCCGGGACAGGGTTTAGGGTCTGGAAACACCATATATTTT	CASSQPGQGLGSGNTIYF
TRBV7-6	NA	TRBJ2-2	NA	TGTGCCAGCAGCTTATGGCCTCCCGCGAACACCGGGGAGCTGTTTTTT	CASSLWPPANTGELFF
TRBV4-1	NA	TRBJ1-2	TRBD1	TGCGCCAGCAGCCGAGACCTCGACAGGGGGCCTGGCTATGGCTACACCTTC	CASSRDLDRGPGYGYTF
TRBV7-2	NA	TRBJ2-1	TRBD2	TGTGCCAGCAGCTTAGCCCCTTCTAGCGGGAGTTCTTACAATGAGCAGTTCTTC	CASSLAPSSGSSYNEQFF
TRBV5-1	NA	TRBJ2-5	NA	TGCGCCAGCAGCCTCCCTACGGAGACCCAGTACTTC	CASSLPTETQYF